Listed below are T cell receptor beta chains from one sample, sequenced in a study of technical replicates of blood from a handful of donors. This table comes from immunoSEQ multiplex PCR, and its TCRdb copy is limited to in-frame clones, with some not included. The sample records more than 70,000 clones, approximately 90% being singletons. Sequenced sample: T cells isolated from PBMCs. Receptors were obtained from a human donor in good health. Both conserved end residues are part of each CDR3. The order of the fields is D gene, clone size, V gene, J gene, CDR3 protein, CDR3 DNA. A D gene is named only where the DNA matches it firmly. The size of a clone is reported for some rows only, either as once, few or many, or as a class for expanded clones.

TRBD2	NA	TRBV29-1	TRBJ2-3	CSVDEASGGRRTDTQYF	TGCAGCGTTGATGAGGCTAGCGGGGGCCGGAGGACAGATACGCAGTATTTT
NA	NA	TRBV5-1	TRBJ2-7	CASSLTGAYEQYF	TGCGCCAGCAGCTTAACAGGAGCCTACGAGCAGTACTTC
NA	NA	TRBV5-4	TRBJ1-2	CASSPQSRGGYTF	TGTGCCAGCAGCCCCCAGTCCCGCGGGGGCTACACCTTC
NA	once	TRBV19	TRBJ1-1	CASNKQGFDTEAFF	TGTGCCAGTAATAAGCAGGGTTTCGACACTGAAGCTTTCTTT
NA	NA	TRBV28	TRBJ2-6	CASSFRAGANVLTF	TGTGCCAGCAGTTTCAGGGCCGGGGCCAACGTCCTGACTTTC
TRBD2	NA	TRBV5-1	TRBJ2-7	CASSIVGGPYEQYF	TGCGCCAGCAGTATCGTGGGAGGGCCGTACGAGCAGTACTTC
NA	NA	TRBV11-2	TRBJ2-7	CASSLVLSGHTYEQYF	TGTGCCAGCAGCTTAGTTTTATCGGGACACACCTACGAGCAGTACTTC
TRBD1	few	TRBV11-3	TRBJ2-7	CASSPGQGAYEQYF	TGTGCCAGCAGCCCAGGACAGGGGGCGTACGAGCAGTACTTC
NA	NA	TRBV7-6	TRBJ2-7	CASSSGPLSYEQYF	TGTGCCAGCAGCTCAGGGCCATTGAGCTACGAGCAGTACTTC
NA	NA	TRBV6-1	TRBJ1-2	CASSEVDGYTF	TGTGCCAGCAGTGAAGTCGATGGCTACACCTTC
NA	once	TRBV2	TRBJ1-5	CASRTGWNQPQHF	TGTGCCAGCAGAACAGGGTGGAATCAGCCCCAGCATTTT
NA	once	TRBV7-9	TRBJ1-1	CASSGGEAFF	TGTGCCAGCAGTGGAGGGGAAGCTTTCTTT
NA	NA	TRBV4-1	TRBJ1-6	CASSLGSMGNNSPLHF	TGCGCCAGCAGCCTCGGGAGTATGGGGAATAATTCACCCCTCCACTTT
NA	NA	TRBV18	TRBJ1-1	CASSFSGQLNTEAFF	TGTGCCAGCTCATTCTCCGGACAGCTAAACACTGAAGCTTTCTTT
NA	NA	TRBV4-1	TRBJ1-1	CASSQGRRSDTEAFF	TGCGCCAGCAGCCAAGGTCGGCGGTCTGACACTGAAGCTTTCTTT
NA	NA	TRBV5-1	TRBJ2-3	CASSYRDTQYF	TGCGCCAGCAGCTATAGAGATACGCAGTATTTT
TRBD1	NA	TRBV19	TRBJ2-6	CATADRGVSGANVLTF	TGTGCCACGGCAGACAGGGGTGTGTCTGGGGCCAACGTCCTGACTTTC
NA	NA	TRBV30	TRBJ1-1	CAWGGESTEAFF	TGTGCCTGGGGGGGCGAGAGCACTGAAGCTTTCTTT
TRBD2	once	TRBV23-1	TRBJ2-1	CASSQSSGRAYNEQFF	TGCGCCAGCAGTCAATCTAGCGGGAGAGCCTACAATGAGCAGTTCTTC
TRBD1	NA	TRBV5-1	TRBJ2-3	CASSFLLTGATDTQYF	TGCGCCAGCAGCTTTTTACTGACAGGGGCCACAGATACGCAGTATTTT
TRBD1	once	TRBV5-1	TRBJ1-2	CASSDGTGRVGYGYTF	TGCGCCAGCAGCGACGGGACAGGGAGAGTTGGCTATGGCTACACCTTC
TRBD1	NA	TRBV30	TRBJ1-4	CAWSLQGADGKLFF	TGTGCCTGGAGTCTACAGGGGGCGGACGGAAAACTGTTTTTT
NA	NA	TRBV11-2	TRBJ2-3	CASSLERGRYTDTQYF	TGTGCCAGCAGCTTAGAGAGAGGTCGGTACACAGATACGCAGTATTTT
NA	once	TRBV4-1	TRBJ1-5	CASSQERSDQPQHF	TGCGCCAGCAGCCAAGAGAGGAGTGACCAGCCCCAGCATTTT
NA	NA	TRBV28	TRBJ2-1	CASRADSGYNEQFF	TGTGCCAGCAGGGCGGACAGTGGATACAATGAGCAGTTCTTC
NA	NA	TRBV5-4	TRBJ1-1	CASSRGQNTEAFF	TGTGCCAGCAGCCGCGGACAGAACACTGAAGCTTTCTTT
TRBD1	NA	TRBV6-5	TRBJ1-3	CASGWKGATGNTIYF	TGTGCCAGCGGGTGGAAGGGGGCGACTGGAAACACCATATATTTT
NA	NA	TRBV7-9	TRBJ2-7	CASSLINRTGEQYF	TGTGCCAGCAGCCTGATAAACAGGACCGGGGAGCAGTACTTC
NA	NA	TRBV6-5	TRBJ2-5	CASSYSTGTQYF	TGTGCCAGCAGTTACTCGACGGGGACCCAGTACTTC
NA	once	TRBV28	TRBJ1-2	CASSFTGDILRLYGYTF	TGTGCCAGCAGTTTTACGGGGGATATTCTCCGTCTCTATGGCTACACCTTC
NA	NA	TRBV19	TRBJ2-7	CASSSAPASYEQYF	TGTGCCAGTAGTTCTGCCCCAGCGTCCTACGAGCAGTACTTC
TRBD1	NA	TRBV7-9	TRBJ2-1	CASSWDRGQIDEQFF	TGTGCCAGCAGCTGGGACAGGGGGCAGATAGATGAGCAGTTCTTC
NA	once	TRBV4-1	TRBJ2-1	CASSQRGGTYNEQFF	TGCGCCAGCAGCCAAAGGGGGGGGACTTACAATGAGCAGTTCTTC
TRBD1	NA	TRBV6-6	TRBJ2-5	CASTTSPRGNQYF	TGTGCCAGCACTACTAGTCCCAGGGGGAACCAGTACTTC
NA	NA	TRBV10-2	TRBJ2-7	CASSESTGTLGVKTYEQYF	TGCGCCAGCAGTGAGTCGACCGGCACGCTGGGCGTCAAGACATACGAGCAGTACTTC
NA	once	TRBV19	TRBJ1-5	CASSPQTGKMSQHF	TGTGCCAGTAGTCCCCAGACAGGAAAGATGTCCCAGCATTTT
TRBD1	once	TRBV2	TRBJ1-2	CASSDDRGGSYGYTF	TGTGCCAGCAGTGACGACAGGGGCGGGAGCTATGGCTACACCTTC
TRBD1	NA	TRBV2	TRBJ2-6	CASSGDRAGANVLTF	TGTGCCAGCAGTGGGGACAGGGCCGGGGCCAACGTCCTGACTTTC
NA	NA	TRBV10-3	TRBJ1-4	CAIRSDRHGEKLFF	TGTGCCATCAGATCTGACAGGCACGGCGAAAAACTGTTTTTT
NA	NA	TRBV7-9	TRBJ2-3	CASSYSQGIGTDTQYF	TGTGCCAGCAGCTACAGTCAGGGGATCGGTACAGATACGCAGTATTTT
TRBD1	NA	TRBV7-8	TRBJ1-2	CASSLEDRRMLGGYTF	TGTGCCAGCAGCTTAGAGGACAGGCGTATGCTTGGTGGCTACACCTTC
TRBD1	NA	TRBV28	TRBJ2-7	CASSVLGQGTYEQYF	TGTGCCAGCAGCGTATTGGGACAGGGGACCTACGAGCAGTACTTC
NA	NA	TRBV27	TRBJ1-2	CASSDSAYGYTF	TGTGCCAGCAGCGACAGCGCCTATGGCTACACCTTC
NA	NA	TRBV7-9	TRBJ2-7	CASSSEGGLTYEQYF	TGTGCCAGCAGCTCCGAGGGGGGGCTTACCTACGAGCAGTACTTC
TRBD2	NA	TRBV10-3	TRBJ2-7	CAISPLAGGDTYEQYF	TGTGCCATCAGTCCACTAGCGGGAGGGGATACGTACGAGCAGTACTTC
NA	few	TRBV29-1	TRBJ1-1	CSVVTEDEAFF	TGCAGCGTTGTAACAGAAGATGAAGCTTTCTTT
TRBD1	NA	TRBV7-9	TRBJ2-7	CASSFSRGQGFREQYF	TGTGCCAGCAGCTTTTCCCGAGGACAGGGCTTTCGCGAGCAGTACTTC
NA	NA	TRBV6-6	TRBJ2-5	CASRHKSGETQYF	TGTGCCAGCAGACATAAATCAGGGGAGACCCAGTACTTC
NA	NA	TRBV28	TRBJ2-7	CASTTRGSYEQYF	TGTGCCAGTACTACGAGGGGGTCCTACGAGCAGTACTTC
NA	NA	TRBV6-5	TRBJ2-7	CASKGGTYEQYF	TGTGCCAGCAAGGGGGGGACCTACGAGCAGTACTTC
NA	once	TRBV28	TRBJ2-5	CASSLLGNSMETQYF	TGTGCCAGCAGTTTACTCGGGAATTCTATGGAGACCCAGTACTTC
NA	NA	TRBV27	TRBJ1-5	CASSSTGNSVVNQPQHF	TGTGCCAGCAGTTCCACCGGGAACAGTGTGGTCAATCAGCCCCAGCATTTT